These 30 T cell receptor beta chains came from one sample sequenced in a study of PD-L1 blockade in urothelial cancer. Some clones are missing from TCRdb's copy, which holds only in-frame ones; the method was immunoSEQ multiplex PCR. The sample holds around 22,000 clones; roughly nine tenths are singletons and the top ten take approximately 2.8%. The sample in question was PBMCs, obtained around atezolizumab (anti-PD-L1) treatment. The receptors come from a man over 45 with urothelial cancer.

The V and J genes are TRBV28 and TRBJ2-3, with a weak D call TRBD1 (6 bases). This CDR3 is 14 amino acids long. V shed 2 bases and J shed 3 bases, with 9 bases lying between them. The V gene's germline CDR1 is MDHEN and CDR2 SYDVKM. Written as DNA, the CDR3 is TGTGCCAGCAGTTTAGGCAGGGGTACAGATACGCAGTATTTT. Amino acids: CASSLGRGTDTQYF.

The V call is TRBV18, the J call TRBJ2-2; 8 bases are a match to TRBD2. This CDR3 contains 15 residues. The trim removed 4 bases at V and 6 bases at J, leaving 7 bases unmatched. Germline V gives CDR1 KGHSH, CDR2 LQKENI. The CDR3 coding sequence is TGTGCCAGCTCACGCTTCAGCGGGAGTTCCGGGGAGCTGTTTTTT. Its translation: CASSRFSGSSGELFF.

J is TRBJ2-1 and V is TRBV7-9; TRBD2 might be the D (5 bases). Germline values: CDR1 SEHNR, CDR2 FQNEAQ (reference sequence). The V end was cut by 0 bases, the J end by 2 bases, with 11 bases between. The CDR3 sequence is 16 residues long. CDR3 region: CASSLAVGVPYNEQFF. The CDR3 nucleotides read TGTGCCAGCAGCTTAGCGGTCGGGGTCCCCTACAATGAGCAGTTCTTC.

About this clone itself: A read error may account for a junction end that differs from germline. This chain links TRBV19 with TRBJ1-5, with D perhaps matching TRBD1 (5 bases). CDR3 length: 16 amino acids. Germline CDR1 reads LNHDA; CDR2 reads SQIVND (reference sequence). The CDR3 DNA sequence: TGTGCCAGTAGTACAGGGACTCCTAGTAGCTATCAGCCCCAGCATTTT. Translating it yields CASSTGTPSSYQPQHF.

The V gene is TRBV5-1, the J gene TRBJ2-5; TRBD2 agrees at 10 bases. The CDR3 has 15 amino acids. Germline loops: CDR1 SGHRS, CDR2 YFSETQ. With V trimmed by 4 bases and J by 6 bases, 9 bases remained unmatched. The CDR3 DNA reads as TGCGCCAGCAGCGCTAGCGGGAGTAGTAGGAAGACCCAGTACTTC. Encoded protein: CASSASGSSRKTQYF.

The chain employs TRBV19 and TRBJ1-2; 7 nucleotides match TRBD1. V shed 6 bases and J 9 bases; nucleotides not matched to a gene: 10. Germline loops: CDR1 LNHDA, CDR2 SQIVND (reference sequence). The CDR3 runs to 13 residues. The CDR3 protein is CASSGGQSYRYTF. In DNA form, the CDR3 reads TGTGCCAGTAGCGGGGGACAGAGCTACCGCTACACCTTC.

This chain uses TRBV19 with TRBJ1-2; 9 bases agree with TRBD1. Losses at the gene ends were 5 bases for V and 7 bases for J; bases not matched to a gene: 5. This CDR3 has 13 residues. Germline V gene sequence: CDR1 LNHDA, CDR2 SQIVND (reference sequence). CDR3 in amino acids: CASSRGQGPGYTF. The CDR3 nucleotides read TGTGCCAGTAGTCGGGGACAGGGACCTGGCTACACCTTC.

The rearrangement joins TRBV7-9 to TRBJ2-7; 14 nucleotides align to TRBD2. With 1 base clipped from V and 6 bases from J, the junction kept 2 bases outside the gene matches. Germline values: CDR1 SEHNR, CDR2 FQNEAQ (reference sequence). The CDR3 length is 15 residues. Here the CDR3 DNA reads TGTGCCAGCAGCTTAGGGGGACTAGCGGGAGTCGAGCAGTACTTC. Protein sequence: CASSLGGLAGVEQYF.

The genes are TRBV4-3 and TRBJ2-1, with D possibly matching TRBD2 (6 bases). V lost 1 base and J lost 10, with 14 bases in between. Germline V gives CDR1 LGHNA, CDR2 YSLEER. The CDR3 runs 14 residues. CDR3 DNA sequence: TGCGCCAGCAGCCAAGGTGGGCGACGGGGGGAGCAGTTCTTC. Residues: CASSQGGRRGEQFF.

The chain is built from TRBV19 and TRBJ2-7, with 8 bases aligning to TRBD2. CDR3 length: 14 amino acids. CDR1 LNHDA and CDR2 SQIVND come from the germline V gene (reference sequence). The V and J ends lost 2 bases and 2 bases, in that order; junction bases with no gene match: 2. CDR3 coding DNA: TGTGCCAGTAGTATAATTAGCGGGGCCTACGAGCAGTACTTC. The encoded protein is CASSIISGAYEQYF.

This clone showed up just a few times. The J gene is TRBJ1-4, the V gene TRBV27, with 7 bases aligning to TRBD1. Trimming at V came to 5 bases and at J to 10 bases, leaving 10 bases not matched to a gene. Germline CDR1 and CDR2: MNHEY and SMNVEV (reference sequence). The CDR3 has 14 amino acids. The DNA for the CDR3 is TGTGCCAGCAGTCCATTGACAGGGTCCTCAAAACTGTTTTTT. Translating it yields CASSPLTGSSKLFF.

The V and J genes are TRBV30 and TRBJ1-3, with D hard to call. The CDR3 covers 15 residues. The ends were cut back, 0 bases at V and 0 bases at J, with 9 bases in the middle. CDR1 GTSNPN and CDR2 SVGIG come from the germline V gene (reference sequence). CDR3 sequence: CAWSVGGFSGNTIYF. CDR3 DNA: TGTGCCTGGAGTGTCGGCGGATTCTCTGGAAACACCATATATTTT.

The chain employs TRBV11-1 and TRBJ2-3; 10 nucleotides match TRBD2. CDR1 and CDR2 (germline): SGHAT, FQDESV (reference sequence). The CDR3 is 16 amino acids. V dropped 4 bases and J dropped 2; count of bases not matched to a gene: 6. The CDR3 DNA is TGTGCCAGCAGCTATAGCGGGGGGACCCCCACAGATACGCAGTATTTT. It codes for CASSYSGGTPTDTQYF.

This rearrangement joins TRBV6-1 to TRBJ2-7; 10 bases are a match to TRBD2. In germline, CDR1 is MNHNS, CDR2 SASEGT. This CDR3 is built from 15 residues. V lost 6 bases, J lost 1 base, and 6 bases stayed unmatched. CDR3 sequence (DNA): TGTGCCAGCAGCGCCCTAGCGGGGGCTTCCTACGAGCAGTACTTC. It translates to CASSALAGASYEQYF.

This chain uses TRBV11-2 with TRBJ2-7, with 7 bases identical to TRBD2. This CDR3 has 14 amino acids. V was pared by 5 bases and J by 4 bases, with 8 bases of the junction left unmatched. Germline V CDR1 and CDR2: SGHAT, FQNNGV. The CDR3 sequence is CASSPYTGGYEQYF. In DNA, the CDR3 is TGTGCCAGCAGCCCGTACACGGGGGGTTACGAGCAGTACTTC.

This chain connects TRBV27 to TRBJ2-5, with D possibly TRBD1 on 5 matching bases. The CDR3 covers 12 residues. V was pared by 8 bases and J by 2 bases, with 9 bases between. Looked up from germline, CDR1 is MNHEY and CDR2 is SMNVEV (reference sequence). This CDR3 reads CASGKGQETQYF. CDR3 sequence (DNA): TGTGCCAGCGGGAAGGGGCAAGAGACCCAGTACTTC.

The chain uses TRBV15 and TRBJ2-7; D might be TRBD1 (5 bases). The CDR3 is 14 amino acids. V was pared by 0 bases and J by 2 bases, with 8 bases between. Per germline, CDR1 LNHNV and CDR2 YYDKDF (reference sequence). The CDR3 DNA sequence: TGTGCCACCAGCAGAGATGTAGGGGCCTACGAGCAGTACTTC. Translating gives CATSRDVGAYEQYF.

The V and J genes are TRBV2 and TRBJ2-5, with D possibly being TRBD2 (5 bases). V gave up 7 bases and J gave up 5 bases, with 14 bases separating them. Germline values: CDR1 SNHLY, CDR2 FYNNEI. This CDR3 contains 13 residues. The CDR3 sequence is CASNLAWRETQYF. The CDR3 bases are TGTGCCAGCAATTTAGCTTGGAGGGAGACCCAGTACTTC.

The V and J genes are TRBV18 and TRBJ1-3; D is unclear. V lost 1 base and J lost 0, with 16 bases in between. Germline V gives CDR1 KGHSH, CDR2 LQKENI. This CDR3 spans 18 amino acids. CDR3 in amino acids: CASSPLPGSYDSGNTIYF. Written as DNA, the CDR3 is TGTGCCAGCTCACCACTTCCGGGGTCCTATGACTCTGGAAACACCATATATTTT.

The chain combines TRBV10-1 with TRBJ2-3; no firm D call. V was shortened by 11 bases and J by 5 bases, with 17 bases between the two germline ends. This CDR3 is 13 amino acids long. From germline, CDR1 is WNHNN and CDR2 SYGVQD (reference sequence). The CDR3 here is CAGRGSHGDTQYF. The CDR3 coding sequence is TGCGCCGGCCGCGGTTCTCATGGAGATACGCAGTATTTT.

The chain has TRBV28 and TRBJ2-2; TRBD2 matches 11 bases. Germline CDR1 reads MDHEN; CDR2 reads SYDVKM. The CDR3 spans 17 residues. V gave up 0 bases and J gave up 6 bases; unmatched junction bases: 6. The CDR3 sequence is CASSLWRLAGGPGELFF. In DNA, the CDR3 is TGTGCCAGCAGTTTATGGCGGCTAGCGGGAGGCCCCGGGGAGCTGTTTTTT.

V gene TRBV6-4 combines with J gene TRBJ2-1, with a tentative D call TRBD2 (7 bases). Trimming removed 2 bases at V and 9 bases at J, with 14 bases between. This CDR3 region has 14 residues. Germline CDR1 MRHNA, CDR2 SNTAGT. This CDR3 is CASSDATGRGEQFF. CDR3 coding DNA: TGTGCCAGCAGTGACGCCACAGGGAGGGGTGAGCAGTTCTTC.

The gene calls are TRBV27 and TRBJ1-2; maybe TRBD1 (5 bases). CDR1 is MNHEY, CDR2 SMNVEV, per germline (reference sequence). The CDR3 length is 15 residues. Trimming removed 4 bases at V and 8 bases at J, with 20 bases between. The chain's CDR3 is CASSSSQGGGRGYTF. The CDR3 nucleotides are TGTGCCAGCAGTTCGTCCCAGGGCGGTGGTAGGGGCTACACCTTC.

The chain uses TRBV2 and TRBJ2-2, with a weak D call TRBD1 (6 bases). Germline loops: CDR1 SNHLY, CDR2 FYNNEI. The CDR3 has 14 residues. The V end was cut by 6 bases, the J end by 1 base, with 9 bases between. This chain's CDR3 is CASRSDRNTGELFF. The CDR3 nucleotides read TGTGCCAGCAGATCGGACAGGAACACCGGGGAGCTGTTTTTT.

The chain has TRBV6-5 and TRBJ2-4, with D possibly being TRBD2 (5 bases). V was pared by 2 bases and J by 2 bases, with 10 bases between. This CDR3 has 15 residues. Germline V lookup: CDR1 MNHEY, CDR2 SVGAGI. CDR3 loop: CASSYEGSTKNIQYF. DNA of the CDR3: TGTGCCAGCAGTTACGAGGGATCGACCAAAAACATTCAGTACTTC.

The genes are TRBV10-2 and TRBJ2-1; no clear D gene. Germline CDR1 WSHSY, CDR2 SAAADI. This CDR3 spans 16 amino acids. Trimming removed 3 bases at V and 0 bases at J, with 12 bases between. CDR3 DNA: TGCGCCAGCAGTGATCCCGGAGTCAGCTCCTACAATGAGCAGTTCTTC. Its protein is CASSDPGVSSYNEQFF.

J is TRBJ2-7 and V is TRBV2, with D possibly matching TRBD2 (7 bases). The CDR3 consists of 15 residues. Germline-derived CDR1 and CDR2 are SNHLY and FYNNEI. V lost 10 bases to trimming and J lost 1 base, with 20 bases between them. In nucleotides, the CDR3 is TGTGCCACCCGAGGCGGGGGCCCTTCATCCTACGAGCAGTACTTC. It specifies CATRGGGPSSYEQYF.

This chain uses TRBV18 with TRBJ1-5, with TRBD1 identical over 8 bases. J was trimmed by 5 bases and V by 3 bases; bases with no gene match: 12. The CDR3 length is 17 residues. Germline assignment: CDR1 KGHSH and CDR2 LQKENI. The CDR3, as DNA: TGTGCCAGCTCACCCTTACACGGGACAGGCGGACATCAGCCCCAGCATTTT. Its protein product is CASSPLHGTGGHQPQHF.

The chain's CDR3 is CASSNRVSYNEQFF. The CDR3 DNA reads TGCGCCAGCAGCAACAGGGTTTCCTACAATGAGCAGTTCTTC. The V call is TRBV5-1, the J call TRBJ2-1; possible D gene TRBD1, 6 bases. The CDR3 runs to 14 residues. Deletions cut 4 bases from V and 1 base from J, with 9 bases between. CDR1 is SGHRS, CDR2 YFSETQ, per germline.

The V and J genes are TRBV7-9 and TRBJ2-1; 8 nucleotides agree with TRBD1. The V gene end was trimmed by 4 bases and the J gene end by 5 bases; junction bases not matched to a gene: 13. Germline assignment: CDR1 SEHNR and CDR2 FQNEAQ (reference sequence). This CDR3 comprises 17 residues. CDR3 DNA sequence: TGTGCCAGCAGCTCACGCAGAGGGACAGGACTACACAATGAGCAGTTCTTC. Its translation is CASSSRRGTGLHNEQFF.